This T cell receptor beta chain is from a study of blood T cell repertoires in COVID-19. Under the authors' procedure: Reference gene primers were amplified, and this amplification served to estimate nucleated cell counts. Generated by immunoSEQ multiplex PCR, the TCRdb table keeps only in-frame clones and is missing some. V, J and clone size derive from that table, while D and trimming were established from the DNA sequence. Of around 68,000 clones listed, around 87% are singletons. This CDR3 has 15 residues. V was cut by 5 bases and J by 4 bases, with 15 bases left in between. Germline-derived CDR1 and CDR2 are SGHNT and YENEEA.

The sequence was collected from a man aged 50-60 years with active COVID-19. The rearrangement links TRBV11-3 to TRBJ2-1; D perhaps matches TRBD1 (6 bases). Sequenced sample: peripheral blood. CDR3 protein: CASSTRDNGYNEQFF. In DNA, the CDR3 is TGTGCCAGCAGCACCCGGGACAACGGATACAATGAGCAGTTCTTC.